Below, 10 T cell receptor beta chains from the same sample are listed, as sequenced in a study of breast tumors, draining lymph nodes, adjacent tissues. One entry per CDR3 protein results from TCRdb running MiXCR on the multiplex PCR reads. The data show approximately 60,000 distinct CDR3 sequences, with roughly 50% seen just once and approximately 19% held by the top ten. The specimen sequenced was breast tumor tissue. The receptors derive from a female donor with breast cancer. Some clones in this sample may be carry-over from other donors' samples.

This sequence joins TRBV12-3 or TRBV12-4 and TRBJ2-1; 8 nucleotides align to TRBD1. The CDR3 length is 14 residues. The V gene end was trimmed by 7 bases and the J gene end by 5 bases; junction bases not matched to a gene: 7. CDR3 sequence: CASTPGTGHNEQFF. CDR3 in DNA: TGTGCCAGCACCCCAGGGACAGGACACAATGAGCAGTTCTTC.

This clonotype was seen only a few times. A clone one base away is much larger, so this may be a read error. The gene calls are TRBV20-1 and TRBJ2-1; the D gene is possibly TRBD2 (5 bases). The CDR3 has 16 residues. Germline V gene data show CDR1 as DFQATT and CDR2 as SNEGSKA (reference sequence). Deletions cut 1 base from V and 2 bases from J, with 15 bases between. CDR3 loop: CSARVSGALAYNEQFF. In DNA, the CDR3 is TGCAGTGCTAGAGTCAGCGGTGCCTTGGCCTACAATGAGCAGTTCTTC.

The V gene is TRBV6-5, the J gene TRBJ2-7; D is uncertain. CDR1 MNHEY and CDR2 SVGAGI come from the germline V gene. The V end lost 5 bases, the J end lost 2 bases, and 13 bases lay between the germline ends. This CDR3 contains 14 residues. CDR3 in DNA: TGTGCCAGCAGTCCCGGCGACCGAACCTACGAGCAGTACTTC. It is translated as CASSPGDRTYEQYF.

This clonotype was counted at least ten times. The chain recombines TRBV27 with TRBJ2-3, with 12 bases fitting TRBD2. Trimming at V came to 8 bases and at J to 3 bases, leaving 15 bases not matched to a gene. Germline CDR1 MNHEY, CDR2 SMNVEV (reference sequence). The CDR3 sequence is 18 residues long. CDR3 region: CASLRSRLAGVGTDTQYF. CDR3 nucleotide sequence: TGTGCCAGCCTAAGGAGCCGACTAGCGGGGGTAGGAACAGATACGCAGTATTTT.

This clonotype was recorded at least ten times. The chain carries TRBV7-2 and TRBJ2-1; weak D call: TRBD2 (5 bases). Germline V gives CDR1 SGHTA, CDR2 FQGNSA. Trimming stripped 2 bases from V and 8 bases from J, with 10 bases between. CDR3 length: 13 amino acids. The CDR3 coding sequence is TGTGCCAGCAGCTTAAGCGTGGAGGATGAGCAGTTCTTC. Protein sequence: CASSLSVEDEQFF. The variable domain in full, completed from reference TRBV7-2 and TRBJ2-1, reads GAGVSQSPSNKVTEKGKDVELRCDPISGHTALYWYRQSLGQGLEFLIYFQGNSAPDKSGLPSDRFSAERTGGSVSTLTIQRTQQEDSAVYLCASSLSVEDEQFFGPGTRLTVL.

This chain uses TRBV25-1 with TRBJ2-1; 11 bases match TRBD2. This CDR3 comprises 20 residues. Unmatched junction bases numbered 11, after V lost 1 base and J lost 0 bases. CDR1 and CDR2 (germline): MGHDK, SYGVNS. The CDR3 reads CASSECGGTSGRSSYNEQFF. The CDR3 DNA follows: TGTGCCAGCAGTGAATGTGGTGGGACTAGCGGAAGAAGCTCCTACAATGAGCAGTTCTTC.

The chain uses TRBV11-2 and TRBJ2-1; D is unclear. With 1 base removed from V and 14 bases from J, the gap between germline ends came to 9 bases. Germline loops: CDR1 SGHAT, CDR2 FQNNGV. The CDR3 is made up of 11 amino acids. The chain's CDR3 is CASSLGRSEFF. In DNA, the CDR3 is TGTGCCAGCAGCTTAGGCAGGTCTGAGTTCTTC. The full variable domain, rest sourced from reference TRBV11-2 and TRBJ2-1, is EAGVAQSPRYKIIEKRQSVAFWCNPISGHATLYWYQQILGQGPKLLIQFQNNGVVDDSQLPKDRFSAERLKGVDSTLKIQPAKLEDSAVYLCASSLGRSEFFGPGTRLTVL.

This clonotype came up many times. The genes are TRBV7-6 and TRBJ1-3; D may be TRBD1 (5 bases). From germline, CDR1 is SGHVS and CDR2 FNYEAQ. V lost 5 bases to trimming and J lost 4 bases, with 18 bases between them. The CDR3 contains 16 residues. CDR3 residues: CASSTPRGARGNTIYF. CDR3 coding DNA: TGTGCCAGCAGCACCCCGAGGGGCGCACGGGGAAACACCATATATTTT.

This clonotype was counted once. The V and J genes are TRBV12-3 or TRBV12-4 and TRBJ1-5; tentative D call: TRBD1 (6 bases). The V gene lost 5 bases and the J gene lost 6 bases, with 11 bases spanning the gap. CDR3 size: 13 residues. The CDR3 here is CASSLRDIQPQHF. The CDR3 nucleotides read TGTGCCAGCAGTCTCAGGGACATTCAGCCCCAGCATTTT.

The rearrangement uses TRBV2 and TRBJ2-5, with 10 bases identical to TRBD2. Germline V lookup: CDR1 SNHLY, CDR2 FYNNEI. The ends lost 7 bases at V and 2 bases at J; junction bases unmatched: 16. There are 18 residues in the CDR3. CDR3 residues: CASMAGLAGVNEQETQYF. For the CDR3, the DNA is TGTGCCAGCATGGCTGGGCTAGCGGGGGTCAATGAGCAAGAGACCCAGTACTTC.